Listed below are T cell receptor beta chains from one sample, sequenced in a study of a mutant IDH1 vaccine in newly diagnosed glioma. The table came from immunoSEQ multiplex PCR; TCRdb's copy has only in-frame clones and leaves some out. Counted here are some 70,000 clones, 79% occurring once; the ten biggest clones make up around 8.8%. The sample was PBMCs, taken from a glioma patient treated with radiotherapy, temozolomide or both. Receptors originate from a man between 45 and 60 years old with glioma. Each CDR3 is given with its conserved first and last residue. D genes are given only for firm matches. Size values are once, few and many counts, or a class for expanded clones, and some rows have none.

d_call	j_call	clone_size	v_call	cdr3_nt	cdr3_aa
NA	TRBJ1-1	NA	TRBV5-1	TGCGCCAGCAGCTTGGCCCAGGGAGGAAGCACTGAAGCTTTCTTT	CASSLAQGGSTEAFF
NA	TRBJ1-5	once	TRBV20-1	TGCAGTGTTGGACAGCCCCAGCATTTT	CSVGQPQHF
NA	TRBJ1-1	NA	TRBV28	TGTGCCAGCGGTTCAGCTTTCTTT	CASGSAFF
NA	TRBJ1-1	NA	TRBV19	TGTGCCACCACAAACAGGGACCGTGAAGCTTTCTTT	CATTNRDREAFF
NA	TRBJ2-3	NA	TRBV30	TGTGCCTGGAGTGTTCTGAGCACAGATACGCAGTATTTT	CAWSVLSTDTQYF
NA	TRBJ2-2	NA	TRBV5-1	TGCGCCAGCAGCTTGGCGACAGCGCAGGGCACCGGGGAGCTGTTTTTT	CASSLATAQGTGELFF
NA	TRBJ2-7	NA	TRBV19	TGTGCCAGTAGTTTCCGGGACGGACCCTACGAGCAGTACTTC	CASSFRDGPYEQYF
NA	TRBJ1-5	NA	TRBV19	TGTGCCAGTAGTACTAAGAGGGATCAGCCCCAGCATTTT	CASSTKRDQPQHF
NA	TRBJ2-7	NA	TRBV21-1	TGTGCCAGCAGCAGGGAGGCGAAGGGCTACGAGCAGTACTTC	CASSREAKGYEQYF
NA	TRBJ2-7	NA	TRBV6-6	TGTGCCAGCACCGGTTCTGACAGCCCAGGCTTCTACGAGCAGTACTTC	CASTGSDSPGFYEQYF
TRBD1	TRBJ2-1	NA	TRBV7-2	TGTGCCAGCAGCCGACAGGGGGCCAATGAGCAGTTCTTC	CASSRQGANEQFF
NA	TRBJ1-1	NA	TRBV14	TGTGCCAGCAGCCAATCCTTAGGAGGGGGCACTGAAGCTTTCTTT	CASSQSLGGGTEAFF
NA	TRBJ1-1	NA	TRBV19	TGTGCCAGTAGACCTAGCGGGGCTAGGGCTGAAGCTTTCTTT	CASRPSGARAEAFF
NA	TRBJ2-3	NA	TRBV7-2	TGTGCCAGCAGCGCGATATCTATAACATCGGATACGCAGTATTTT	CASSAISITSDTQYF
NA	TRBJ1-1	few	TRBV28	TGTGCCAGCAGGTTACAGGACGTTGGGGCTTTCTTT	CASRLQDVGAFF
TRBD1	TRBJ2-7	NA	TRBV27	TGTGCCAGCAGTTTCGACCCCCGGGACAGAAATTCCGAGCAGTACTTC	CASSFDPRDRNSEQYF
NA	TRBJ2-3	NA	TRBV4-2	TGTGCCAGCAGCCAAGACCATCCCGGGGACACGGGGGATACGCAGTATTTT	CASSQDHPGDTGDTQYF
NA	TRBJ2-5	NA	TRBV4-1	TGCGCCAGCAGCCGCGACTGGCCTCGGGAGACCCAGTACTTC	CASSRDWPRETQYF
NA	TRBJ2-5	NA	TRBV15	TGTGCCACCAGCAGAGATTTAGGGCACCAAGAGACCCAGTACTTC	CATSRDLGHQETQYF
TRBD1	TRBJ2-3	NA	TRBV6-5	TGTGCCAGCAGATCCCCAGGGGGCCCAGATACGCAGTATTTT	CASRSPGGPDTQYF
NA	TRBJ1-1	NA	TRBV5-4	TGTGCCAGCAGCTCGTGGGACACTGAAGCTTTCTTT	CASSSWDTEAFF
NA	TRBJ1-3	NA	TRBV5-6	TGTGCCAGCAGCTTGGGTCGTACAGGAGATCTGAGGTCTGGAAACACCATATATTTT	CASSLGRTGDLRSGNTIYF
NA	TRBJ2-7	NA	TRBV2	TGTGCCAGCGTTTCGGACAGTTCCTACGAGCAGTACTTC	CASVSDSSYEQYF
NA	TRBJ1-2	NA	TRBV19	TGTGCCAGTAGTATAGGTAAACAGGGATCCTCCACCTTC	CASSIGKQGSSTF
TRBD1	TRBJ1-1	few	TRBV10-2	TGCGCCAGCAGTGAGCATGGACAGGCCCTGAACACTGAAGCTTTCTTT	CASSEHGQALNTEAFF
TRBD1	TRBJ1-5	NA	TRBV19	TGTGCCAGTAGTATATCGGGGACAGTCAGCAATCAGCCCCAGCATTTT	CASSISGTVSNQPQHF
NA	TRBJ2-7	NA	TRBV7-2	TGTGCCAGCAGTGCGGATCAGGGCCGGGGAAATGAGCAGTACTTC	CASSADQGRGNEQYF